This T cell receptor (beta chain) was recovered during a study of post-analysis software for immune sequencing data (dated by TCRdb to between 2014 and 2017). Broadly, across the study: Recorded disease courses included relapsing-remitting, secondary progressive and progressive-relapsing multiple sclerosis, with some patients lacking subtype annotation. The patient repertoires were set against eleven to twelve previously published healthy control repertoires from donors whose ages ranged from about 6 to 26 years. A subset of samples was prepared in parallel using single-end sample barcoding, then pooled and co-amplified after Illumina adapter ligation.

TCR beta repertoires were profiled from peripheral blood of over 10 young patients with multiple sclerosis to demonstrate the VDJtools post-analysis software. The patients with multiple sclerosis were children and adolescents between roughly 6 and 17 years of age. This clonotype has ten or more counts. What antigen it recognizes has not been identified. No clone much larger than this one lies a single base away; base qualities are absent. Libraries were constructed by PCR. TCRdb records Illumina HiSeq 2500 as the sequencer. To reduce PCR and sequencing biases, unique molecular identifiers were incorporated into the TCR beta cDNA libraries. Roughly 500,000 cDNA molecules were obtained per 1 to 10 million input T cells, so each molecule approximated one T cell. Patient libraries were prepared and sequenced with the same protocol used for the earlier healthy control dataset. Within a given batch, samples were prepared together, multiplexed and sequenced on the same HiSeq lane. The authors processed their data as follows. MIGEC was used to process the raw barcoded reads, and molecular identifier groups with only a single read were discarded before consensus assembly and CDR3 extraction. VDJtools was used for post-analysis of the clonotype tables, and diversity was normalized by down-sampling every dataset to the size of the smallest sample. To correct batch-related cross-sample contamination, repertoire overlap clustering matched CDR3 amino acid sequences but not nucleotide sequences. TCRdb handled the public reads itself, with Q25 trimming in fastp and clone calling in MiXCR, and kept productive beta chains. Records with the same CDR3 protein are collapsed into one entry carrying the most frequent genes and DNA. The V and J calls follow TCRdb's processing rather than the paper's. A total of roughly 570,000 distinct CDR3 sequences appear in this sample, 30% to 40% of them only once. Approximately 6% of the sample belongs to the ten largest clones.

CDR1 MNHEY and CDR2 SVGAGI were looked up in the germline V gene. The CDR3 runs 17 residues from the cysteine to the phenylalanine. Only the CDR3 DNA is retained, 51 bases long and in frame from the first base. V is pared back by 0 bases and J by 2 bases, with 15 bases lying between the germline termini. Results the study describes overall, beyond this receptor: The control group was slightly older than the multiple sclerosis patient group. Significantly higher frequencies in patients than in controls were found for five or six TRBV segments, including TRBV5-6, TRBV5-1 and TRBV20-1. Compared with controls, multiple sclerosis patients had significantly lower normalized Chao1 diversity, a finding suggesting substantial peripheral T-cell clonal expansion. Strong co-clustering of samples prepared in the same batch was shown by direct clustering with F measure, prompting a batch-effect correction.

This sequence originates from a girl aged 2 to 17 with multiple sclerosis. The sample was blood. The sequence links TRBV6-5 to TRBJ2-3, with TRBD2 tentatively as D gene (6 bases match). The DNA sequence is given as TGTGCCAGCAGTTACTCGAGTGGAGGGTATGACACAGATACGCAGTATTTT. It specifies CASSYSSGGYDTDTQYF.